The sequence of this TCR beta chain was determined in a study of radiation and T cells in renal cell carcinoma (dated by TCRdb to between 2020 and 2021). Regarding the study in general: In total, roughly 53 samples underwent TCR beta sequencing: some 25 tumors plus 27 peripheral blood samples. The last blood draw occurred 4 weeks after radiation, at the same time as nephrectomy. In the 53 samples combined, 4,016,671 unique CDR3 nucleotide sequences were found, encoding 2.5 million to 3 million unique CDR3 amino acid sequences. Study-wide conclusions, independent of this receptor: Changes in the blood repertoire were not tracked past 4 weeks after treatment. Because pretreatment tumor biopsies were not available, the study could not determine whether clonotypes were already present within the tumor at baseline. The single-armed trial design could not address effects of radiation dose or scheduling on the TCR repertoire. In blood, the top tumor clonotypes increased between baseline and 2 weeks post-radiation and then shrank by 4 weeks, which suggests that tumor-resident clones expanded only transiently.

The V end loses 3 bases and the J end loses 6 bases, and a stretch of 9 bases separates them. The CDR3 goes from the cysteine to the phenylalanine over 12 residues. Here the CDR3 DNA is all that survives: 36 bases in frame from base 1. CDR1 and CDR2 were assigned from the germline V gene (reference sequence) as LNHDA and SQIVND. In light of the paper, this sample's time point label describes: blood 4 weeks post-SBRT, at nephrectomy. Explained via the paper, the treatment or condition label denotes: 15 Gy SBRT to primary tumor, nephrectomy 4 weeks later. The samples were drawn from a clinical trial, where primary renal cell carcinomas were treated with 15 Gy of stereotactic body radiation therapy and then removed by nephrectomy 4 weeks afterward. To track tumor-enriched clonotypes, serial peripheral blood was sampled from radiation-treated patients at baseline and at 2 weeks and 4 weeks after SBRT. Every patient had renal cell carcinoma of clear cell pathology. The QIAamp DNA Blood Mini Kit (Qiagen) was used to prepare genomic DNA for TCR sequencing. The analyses included only samples that passed all quality control checks.

TCR beta libraries were generated from genomic DNA with the immunoSEQ kit, following the manufacturer's recommendations. To prepare the libraries, a first multiplex PCR with proprietary primers was run, followed by a second PCR that added unique barcodes, and a bead cleanup was done after each round. A positive control reaction and a negative control reaction, both provided in the kit, were run with every batch of samples. The final libraries were assessed on an Agilent 4200 TapeStation D1000 ScreenTape, pooled by volume, and quantified by qPCR. Sequencing was performed on an Illumina NextSeq500 using a MidOutput 150-cycle cartridge, with 156 Read1 cycles, 15 Index1 cycles, and the kit custom primers. The pooled library was loaded at 0.8 to 1 pM, with a roughly 18% PhiX control spiked in. As for how the authors treated the data: Vendor-processed data were analyzed in R, and a clonotype was defined as all T cells sharing the same CDR3 nucleotide sequence. For clone abundance analyses, frequencies were normalized to the 10,000 most abundant clones per sample. Before analysis, public T cell clones were removed, and these numbered fewer than six per sample on average. An abundance difference of at least 32-fold between compartments was the criterion for calling clonotypes tumor-enriched or baseline blood-enriched. A beta-binomial differential abundance model was used to identify clonotypes that expanded or contracted between blood time points. Similarity between tumor and blood repertoires was quantified using the Baroni-Urbani and Buser coefficient, and groups were compared with two-tailed Wilcoxon tests in R. The source is immuneACCESS, and TCRdb retained only in-frame sequences with V and J called. Part of the clones is not carried over; for the studies checked, unresolved V genes explain less than half of this, and the remainder is unexplained. V and J calls and clone size are as listed in that table; D and trimming were resolved from the DNA. For this sample there are approximately 85,000 clones; 80% to 90% appear just once. Roughly 6% of the sample goes to the ten largest clones.

With regard to this clone: The target of this receptor is not known. Base quality data are lacking; no much larger clone is found one base away.

The sequence links TRBV19 to TRBJ2-7, and perhaps TRBD1 as D gene, on 6 matching bases. The TCR comes from a woman in her seventies with renal cell carcinoma. The sample consisted of blood, taken from a patient whose treatment included radiotherapy and nephrectomy. The DNA reads as follows: TGTGCCAGTAGTATCCCAGGGGTCGAGCAGTACTTC. The encoded protein is CASSIPGVEQYF.